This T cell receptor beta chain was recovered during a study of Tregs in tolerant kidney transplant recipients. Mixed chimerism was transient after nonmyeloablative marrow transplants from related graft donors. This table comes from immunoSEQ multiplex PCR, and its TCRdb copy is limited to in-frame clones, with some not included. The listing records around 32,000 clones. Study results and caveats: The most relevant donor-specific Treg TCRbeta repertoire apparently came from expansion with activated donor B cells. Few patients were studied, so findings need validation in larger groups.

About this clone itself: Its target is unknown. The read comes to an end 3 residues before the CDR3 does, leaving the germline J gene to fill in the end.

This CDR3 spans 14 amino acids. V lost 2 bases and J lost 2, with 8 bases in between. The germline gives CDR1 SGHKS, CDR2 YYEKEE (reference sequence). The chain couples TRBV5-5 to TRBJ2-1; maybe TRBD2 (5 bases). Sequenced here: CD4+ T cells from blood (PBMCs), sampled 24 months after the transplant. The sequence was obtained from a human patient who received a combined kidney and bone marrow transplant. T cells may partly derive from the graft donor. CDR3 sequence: CASSLTGTYNEQFF. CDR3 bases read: TGTGCCAGCAGCTTAACGGGGACCTACAATGAG.